This TCR beta chain was found in a study of CD8+ T cells in alopecia areata. RNA was extracted and reverse transcribed into cDNA as the sequencing template. Libraries were prepared by immunoSEQ multiplex PCR; TCRdb keeps only in-frame clonotypes and omits some of them. Here the sample spans fewer than 200,000 clones, 50% to 75% being singletons. The treatment is: oral pan-JAK inhibitor, 5-10 mg twice daily. Trimming shortened V by 4 bases and J by 9 bases, and 15 bases separated the two germline ends. The CDR3 has 12 amino acids. The V gene's germline CDR1 is GTSNPN and CDR2 SVGIG (reference sequence).

This sequence was found in a human donor with alopecia areata. Sequencing used CD4+ T cells sorted from blood, obtained at roughly week 58, from a patient treated with tofacitinib. The rearrangement uses TRBV30 and TRBJ1-1; tentatively, D is TRBD1 (6 bases). The CDR3 bases are TGTGCCTGGACCCTAGGGCAGGGGCAAGCTTTCTTT. The encoded protein is CAWTLGQGQAFF.